Detailed here is one T cell receptor beta chain. These data originate in a study of blood T cell repertoires in COVID-19. Whole-study context: The United States, Italy and Spain provided the acute and convalescent COVID-19 samples. PBMCs, B-cell-depleted T cells, or T cells were the source of the cDNA or gDNA that made up the material.

Germline loops: CDR1 SEHNR, CDR2 FQNEAQ (reference sequence). This CDR3 contains 14 residues. The ends were cut back, 5 bases at V and 5 bases at J, with 15 bases in the middle. Authors' processing steps: The assay estimated nucleated cells by amplifying reference gene primers. Assay: immunoSEQ multiplex PCR; the TCRdb copy retains only in-frame clones and omits some. V, J and clone size are those of that table, while D and trimming were read from the DNA. Of just over 150,000 clones listed, roughly 91% are singletons. Sequenced material: peripheral blood. The receptor's source is a woman in her forties or fifties with acute or convalescent COVID-19. The chain couples TRBV7-9 to TRBJ1-1; a weak D match, TRBD1 (5 bases). The CDR3 sequence: CASSPDGTETEAFF. The CDR3 coding sequence is TGTGCCAGCAGCCCGGATGGGACTGAGACTGAAGCTTTCTTT.